These 7 T cell receptor beta chains came from one sample sequenced in a study of neurological immune-mediated disorders. The time point was: longitudinal time-point 1 (baseline). TCRdb re-analysed the 5' RACE reads in MiXCR, keeping a single row per CDR3 protein. The sample contains 70,000 to 75,000 distinct CDR3 sequences, roughly 15% of which appear only once. What was sequenced was PBMCs. The receptors shown here come from a female donor with HTLV-1-associated myelopathy (HAM/TSP).

About this clonotype itself: A much larger clone differs by one base, so this may be a read error. The chain couples TRBV24-1 to TRBJ2-2, with D perhaps matching TRBD2 (5 bases). CDR3 length: 15 residues. From germline, CDR1 is KGHDR and CDR2 SFDVKD. The CDR3 sequence is CTTSDLGANTGELFF. CDR3 DNA: TGTACCACCAGTGATTTGGGAGCGAACACCGGGGAGCTGTTTTTT.

The sample holds many counts of this clonotype. The genes are TRBV5-1 and TRBJ1-2; 10 bases line up with TRBD1. CDR1 SGHRS and CDR2 YFSETQ come from the germline V gene. The CDR3 sequence is 16 residues long. Trimming removed 0 bases from V and 5 bases from J; junction bases left unmatched: 7. CDR3 residues: CASSLAGTGDGYGYTF. The CDR3 DNA is TGCGCCAGCAGCTTGGCCGGGACAGGGGACGGGTATGGCTACACCTTC.

This clonotype was observed at least ten times. The V call is TRBV5-1, the J call TRBJ1-5; 9 nucleotides match TRBD1. From germline, CDR1 is SGHRS and CDR2 YFSETQ. Trimming removed 4 bases from V and 2 bases from J; junction bases left unmatched: 4. The CDR3 totals 15 residues. CDR3 nucleotides: TGCGCCAGCAGCGAACAGGGGGCTGGCAATCAGCCCCAGCATTTT. Its translation: CASSEQGAGNQPQHF. The whole variable domain, filled in from reference TRBV5-1 and TRBJ1-5, reads KAGVTQTPRYLIKTRGQQVTLSCSPISGHRSVSWYQQTPGQGLQFLFEYFSETQRNKGNFPGRFSGRQFSNSRSEMNVSTLELGDSALYLCASSEQGAGNQPQHFGDGTRLSIL.

This clonotype was recorded many times. The chain uses TRBV7-2 and TRBJ2-7; D remains ambiguous. Germline V lookup: CDR1 SGHTA, CDR2 FQGNSA. V lost 4 bases and J 4 bases, leaving 11 bases between the germline ends. The CDR3 loop spans 13 amino acids. The CDR3 DNA follows: TGTGCCAGCAGCTCCCAAATGGGGTACGAGCAGTACTTC. It specifies CASSSQMGYEQYF.

In its sample, this clonotype was seen many times. The V gene is TRBV5-1, the J gene TRBJ2-7; D uncertain. The CDR3 runs 15 residues. The germline gives CDR1 SGHRS, CDR2 YFSETQ. V dropped 0 bases and J dropped 0 bases, with 10 bases sitting between them. CDR3 sequence (DNA): TGCGCCAGCAGCTTGGAGGCAGGCAGCTCCTACGAGCAGTACTTC. This encodes CASSLEAGSSYEQYF.

This clonotype was counted many times. This sequence joins TRBV20-1 and TRBJ2-5; 8 bases agree with TRBD2. The CDR3 contains 16 residues. Germline V gene data show CDR1 as DFQATT and CDR2 as SNEGSKA (reference sequence). J gave up 3 bases and V 3 bases, and 12 bases lay outside the gene matches. The CDR3 sequence is CSARGLAGPLKETQYF. In nucleotides, the CDR3 is TGCAGTGCTAGGGGGCTAGCGGGTCCTTTGAAAGAGACCCAGTACTTC.

Of note for this clonotype: Just one base apart from a much larger clone, this may be a read error. The genes are TRBV7-9 and TRBJ2-7, with D unclear. Germline V gene sequence: CDR1 SEHNR, CDR2 FQNEAQ (reference sequence). The CDR3 loop spans 13 amino acids. V shed 11 bases and J shed 2 bases, with 16 bases lying between them. CDR3 protein: CAVRPDQTYEQYF. As DNA, the CDR3 is TGTGCCGTAAGGCCGGACCAAACCTACGAGCAGTACTTC.